Reported below is one TCR beta chain. Looked up from germline, CDR1 is SGHRS and CDR2 is YFSETQ. V was pared by 0 bases and J by 6 bases, with 9 bases between. This CDR3 contains 13 residues. The assay was immunoSEQ multiplex PCR, and TCRdb's table has in-frame clones only and misses some. The sample lists about 79,000 clones, around 94% occurring once. This sample is part of a study of technical replicates of blood from a handful of donors. The chain is built from TRBV5-1 and TRBJ1-1; D is ambiguous. This receptor was identified in a human donor in good health. The material sequenced was T cells isolated from PBMCs. This CDR3 reads CASSLGVLSEAFF. DNA for the CDR3: TGCGCCAGCAGCTTGGGCGTACTATCTGAAGCTTTCTTT.